A selection of T cell receptor beta chains follows, all from one sample in a study of cytomegalovirus exposure and HLA in healthy donors. Clones were sequenced by immunoSEQ multiplex PCR, and TCRdb holds only the in-frame ones, with some missing. The table records under 300,000 clones, 86% of them present only once. The sequenced sample was PBMCs. The origin of the receptors is a middle-aged man in good health and CMV-seropositive. Both conserved end residues are part of each CDR3. The D gene is left open where the match is weak. Clone sizes are given selectively: once, few, many, or a class where the clone is expanded.

CDR3 DNA: TGTGCCAGCAGCAACTTAGGAAACGGACTAGCGGGGTACAATGAGCAGTTCTTC
CDR3 protein: CASSNLGNGLAGYNEQFF
clone size: -
D gene: TRBD2
J gene: TRBJ2-1
V gene: TRBV14

CDR3 DNA: TGTGCCAGTAGTGAGGGGGCCCATAGCAATCAGCCCCAGCATTTT
CDR3 protein: CASSEGAHSNQPQHF
clone size: -
D gene: TRBD1
J gene: TRBJ1-5
V gene: TRBV19

CDR3 DNA: TGTGCCAGCCGGCCCACAGGGGGAGGCTACACCTTC
CDR3 protein: CASRPTGGGYTF
clone size: -
D gene: TRBD1
J gene: TRBJ1-2
V gene: TRBV27

CDR3 DNA: TGTGCCAGCAGAAATATTGCGGGTTCCAATGAGCAGTTCTTC
CDR3 protein: CASRNIAGSNEQFF
clone size: once
D gene: -
J gene: TRBJ2-1
V gene: TRBV6-4

CDR3 DNA: TGTGCCAGCAGCTTAGGACAGCCAGAGACCCAGTACTTC
CDR3 protein: CASSLGQPETQYF
clone size: -
D gene: -
J gene: TRBJ2-5
V gene: TRBV9

CDR3 DNA: TGTGCCAGGGTCCGGGACAGAAACTACGAGCAGTACTTC
CDR3 protein: CARVRDRNYEQYF
clone size: -
D gene: TRBD1
J gene: TRBJ2-7
V gene: TRBV6-5

CDR3 DNA: TGTGCCAGTAGTCCCAACCCCGGACTAGCGGATTGGGACATTCAGTACTTC
CDR3 protein: CASSPNPGLADWDIQYF
clone size: -
D gene: TRBD2
J gene: TRBJ2-4
V gene: TRBV19

CDR3 DNA: TGTGCCAGCAGCTTGGGACTAGCGGGAGTAGGAGAGACCCAGTACTTC
CDR3 protein: CASSLGLAGVGETQYF
clone size: -
D gene: TRBD2
J gene: TRBJ2-5
V gene: TRBV13

CDR3 DNA: TGTGCCAGCAGTCTTAATAATCAGCCCCAGCATTTT
CDR3 protein: CASSLNNQPQHF
clone size: -
D gene: -
J gene: TRBJ1-5
V gene: TRBV28

CDR3 DNA: TGTGCCAGCAGCTTCGCACAGGGTGGTCAGCCCCAGCATTTT
CDR3 protein: CASSFAQGGQPQHF
clone size: once
D gene: -
J gene: TRBJ1-5
V gene: TRBV7-8

CDR3 DNA: TGTGCCAGCAGCGGGCGGACCAGGGGGCGGACAGATACGCAGTATTTT
CDR3 protein: CASSGRTRGRTDTQYF
clone size: -
D gene: TRBD1
J gene: TRBJ2-3
V gene: TRBV9

CDR3 DNA: TGTGCCAGCAGCTTAGCGTTCCAGGGGGCGGATGGAGGCTACACCTTC
CDR3 protein: CASSLAFQGADGGYTF
clone size: -
D gene: TRBD1
J gene: TRBJ1-2
V gene: TRBV7-8

CDR3 DNA: TGTGCCAGCAATCTTAGGGGCGAGCAGTACTTC
CDR3 protein: CASNLRGEQYF
clone size: -
D gene: -
J gene: TRBJ2-7
V gene: TRBV28

CDR3 DNA: TGTGCCAGCAGTCGGGACAACCTGTCCGAGCAGTACTTC
CDR3 protein: CASSRDNLSEQYF
clone size: -
D gene: -
J gene: TRBJ2-7
V gene: TRBV2

CDR3 DNA: TGTGCCAGCAATGGACAGGGGAAGGCCAAAAACATTCAGTACTTC
CDR3 protein: CASNGQGKAKNIQYF
clone size: -
D gene: TRBD1
J gene: TRBJ2-4
V gene: TRBV2

CDR3 DNA: TGTGCCAGCTCACTGACTAGCGGGAGGAACACCGGGGAGCTGTTTTTT
CDR3 protein: CASSLTSGRNTGELFF
clone size: many
D gene: TRBD2
J gene: TRBJ2-2
V gene: TRBV18

CDR3 DNA: TGTGCCAGCAGCGTAGAATTAGCGGGACCTATAAACAATGAGCAGTTCTTC
CDR3 protein: CASSVELAGPINNEQFF
clone size: -
D gene: TRBD2
J gene: TRBJ2-1
V gene: TRBV9

CDR3 DNA: TGTGCCTGGAGTCGGGGTTTCTCCTACGAGCAGTACTTC
CDR3 protein: CAWSRGFSYEQYF
clone size: -
D gene: -
J gene: TRBJ2-7
V gene: TRBV30

CDR3 DNA: TGTGCCAGCAGCCTGGGTTACAGGAATGAAAAACTGTTTTTT
CDR3 protein: CASSLGYRNEKLFF
clone size: -
D gene: -
J gene: TRBJ1-4
V gene: TRBV7-9

CDR3 DNA: TGCAGCGTTGAAGATTACGGCGGGAGCCCCTACAATGAGCAGTTCTTC
CDR3 protein: CSVEDYGGSPYNEQFF
clone size: -
D gene: TRBD2
J gene: TRBJ2-1
V gene: TRBV29-1

CDR3 DNA: TGTGCCAGCTCACCGACAGGAGAGACCCAGTACTTC
CDR3 protein: CASSPTGETQYF
clone size: once
D gene: -
J gene: TRBJ2-5
V gene: TRBV18

CDR3 DNA: TGTGCCAGCAGTTCTTCCACCGGGACCCAGTACTTC
CDR3 protein: CASSSSTGTQYF
clone size: -
D gene: -
J gene: TRBJ2-5
V gene: TRBV7-9

CDR3 DNA: TGCGCCACCACGACCAGGGGCAATGAGCAGTTCTTC
CDR3 protein: CATTTRGNEQFF
clone size: -
D gene: -
J gene: TRBJ2-1
V gene: TRBV4-1

CDR3 DNA: TGTGCCAGCAGTGGACTAGCGGGAGTTTACGAGCAGTACTTC
CDR3 protein: CASSGLAGVYEQYF
clone size: few
D gene: TRBD2
J gene: TRBJ2-7
V gene: TRBV6-5

CDR3 DNA: TGTGCCAGCAGCTTACCGGGGGCGGGAGAGCAGTACTTC
CDR3 protein: CASSLPGAGEQYF
clone size: -
D gene: -
J gene: TRBJ2-5
V gene: TRBV7-9

CDR3 DNA: TGTGCCAGTCGGACAGGAGATTTGAGCTCTGGGGCCAACGTCCTGACTTTC
CDR3 protein: CASRTGDLSSGANVLTF
clone size: -
D gene: TRBD1
J gene: TRBJ2-6
V gene: TRBV19

CDR3 DNA: TGTGCCAGCAGCTTGGGGCGGGGTCGATCCTACGAGCAGTACTTC
CDR3 protein: CASSLGRGRSYEQYF
clone size: once
D gene: -
J gene: TRBJ2-7
V gene: TRBV5-6

CDR3 DNA: TGTGCCAGCAGCCCCCATGGGGAGGGAATGAACACTGAAGCTTTCTTT
CDR3 protein: CASSPHGEGMNTEAFF
clone size: once
D gene: -
J gene: TRBJ1-1
V gene: TRBV5-6

CDR3 DNA: TGTGCCAGCTCAGACAGGGTTGCGGTACTTTCCTACAATGAGCAGTTCTTC
CDR3 protein: CASSDRVAVLSYNEQFF
clone size: -
D gene: TRBD1
J gene: TRBJ2-1
V gene: TRBV18

CDR3 DNA: TGTGCCTGGAGTATTAGCGGGGGGTTACGGTACTTC
CDR3 protein: CAWSISGGLRYF
clone size: few
D gene: TRBD2
J gene: TRBJ2-5
V gene: TRBV30

CDR3 DNA: TGTGCCAGCAGTCCCTGGACAGAAAGCTCTGGGGCCAACGTCCTGACTTTC
CDR3 protein: CASSPWTESSGANVLTF
clone size: -
D gene: -
J gene: TRBJ2-6
V gene: TRBV27

CDR3 DNA: TGTGCCAGCAGCTCCATGACTAGCGGGAGTGGTACAGATACGCAGTATTTT
CDR3 protein: CASSSMTSGSGTDTQYF
clone size: -
D gene: TRBD2
J gene: TRBJ2-3
V gene: TRBV7-3

CDR3 DNA: TGTGCCAGTAGTATAGCGCCAGGTGCCTACGAGCAGTACTTC
CDR3 protein: CASSIAPGAYEQYF
clone size: -
D gene: -
J gene: TRBJ2-7
V gene: TRBV19

CDR3 DNA: TGTGCCAGCAGCGTAGAGGGCGCGGGGGGCACCGGGGAGCTGTTTTTT
CDR3 protein: CASSVEGAGGTGELFF
clone size: once
D gene: TRBD2
J gene: TRBJ2-2
V gene: TRBV9

CDR3 DNA: TGTGCCACCAGCAGTTTAGCGGGAGGGCCGGAAGAGCAGTACTTC
CDR3 protein: CATSSLAGGPEEQYF
clone size: -
D gene: TRBD2
J gene: TRBJ2-7
V gene: TRBV15